Shown below are 8 T cell receptor beta chains from a single sample sequenced in a study of Graves' ophthalmopathy and Graves' hyperthyroidism. TCR beta CDR3 regions were amplified from RNA transcripts. HTBI primers were used in a first-round RT-PCR, which preceded a second-round multiplex PCR. TCRdb passed the multiplex PCR reads through MiXCR, listing each CDR3 protein once. The data hold hundreds of thousands of distinct CDR3 sequences, with roughly 39% observed a single time. Sequencing was performed on peripheral blood. Receptors were obtained from an adult man with Graves' ophthalmopathy.

This clonotype was seen a handful of times. The chain couples TRBV4-2 to TRBJ2-7; D may be TRBD1 (5 bases). The V and J ends lost 3 bases and 5 bases respectively, with 11 bases between them. CDR1 LGHNA and CDR2 YNFKEQ come from the germline V gene. The CDR3 spans 13 residues. Here the CDR3 DNA reads TGTGCCAGCAGCCAGTACAGGAGCGACGAGCAGTACTTC. Its protein product is CASSQYRSDEQYF.

Turning to this clonotype: A read error may be the cause here, since a much bigger clone is one base away. This chain joins TRBV10-3 and TRBJ2-5, with D uncertain. The CDR3 loop spans 15 amino acids. Germline V gene lookup returns CDR1 ENHRY and CDR2 SYGVKD. The V gene lost 11 bases and the J gene lost 2 bases, with 21 bases spanning the gap. The CDR3 reads CAGSYGLVSQETQYF. As DNA, the CDR3 is TGTGCCGGCAGTTACGGTTTGGTCAGTCAAGAGACCCAGTACTTC.

This clonotype was counted many times. V gene TRBV20-1 combines with J gene TRBJ2-2; 7 bases match TRBD2. Unmatched junction bases numbered 8, after V lost 1 base and J lost 3 bases. Germline V gene lookup returns CDR1 DFQATT and CDR2 SNEGSKA (reference sequence). This CDR3 has 16 residues. The CDR3 nucleotides read TGCAGTGCTAGAGTCCCCGCTAGCGGTGACACCGGGGAGCTGTTTTTT. This sequence encodes CSARVPASGDTGELFF.

As to this clonotype: Germline is not matched at one junction end, which may reflect a read error. The chain joins TRBV29-1 to TRBJ2-6; 7 nucleotides match TRBD1. The germline V gene encodes CDR1 SQVTM and CDR2 ANQGSEA. The CDR3 is 13 amino acids. DNA of the CDR3: TGCAGCGTGCAGGGTTACAGGGGAAGGACTGAAGCTTTC. Encoded protein: CSVQGYRGRTEAF.

The V call is TRBV14, the J call TRBJ1-2, with a possible D match to TRBD1 (5 bases). Trimming cost V 4 bases and J 7 bases, with 22 bases left between them. This CDR3 region has 16 residues. Germline V gene sequence: CDR1 SGHDN, CDR2 FVKESK. Here the CDR3 DNA reads TGTGCCAGCAGCCTAGCAGGGTCGGCCACTGAAGCTGGCTACACCTTC. Translating it yields CASSLAGSATEAGYTF. Looking up the rest from reference TRBV14 and TRBJ1-2 gives the full variable domain: EAGVTQFPSHSVIEKGQTVTLRCDPISGHDNLYWYRRVMGKEIKFLLHFVKESKQDESGMPNNRFLAERTGGTYSTLKVQPAELEDSGVYFCASSLAGSATEAGYTFGSGTRLTVV.

The V call is TRBV6-6, the J call TRBJ1-2; D gene uncertain. The CDR3 totals 16 residues. V was trimmed by 0 bases and J by 3 bases, leaving 14 bases between them. Germline V gene data show CDR1 as MNHNY and CDR2 as SVGAGI (reference sequence). The CDR3 DNA reads as TGTGCCAGCAGTTACTCGAGGACGGACTATTACTATGGCTACACCTTC. It is translated as CASSYSRTDYYYGYTF.

Note on this clonotype: This may be a read error, as it is one base from a much larger clone. It is likely a read error, because the conserved phenylalanine at the end of the CDR3 is missing. The chain links TRBV19 to TRBJ2-7; TRBD2 aligns across 7 bases. There are 14 residues in the CDR3. Germline V gene data show CDR1 as LNHDA and CDR2 as SQIVND (reference sequence). Losses at the gene ends were 3 bases for V and 5 bases for J; bases not matched to a gene: 7. The CDR3 region is CASSIGSSGNEQYL. The CDR3 nucleotides read TGTGCCAGTAGTATTGGTTCTAGCGGAAACGAGCAGTACCTC.

This clonotype has a count of ten or more. The junction does not match germline at one end; this may be a read error. The rearrangement uses TRBV5-1 and TRBJ2-7; no firm D call. Germline V gene data show CDR1 as SGHRS and CDR2 as YFSETQ. The CDR3 spans 12 residues. CDR3 DNA: TGTGCCAGCAGTGAAGGTACCTACGAGCAGTACTTC. It specifies CASSEGTYEQYF. Drawing the rest from reference TRBV5-1 and TRBJ2-7, the complete variable domain is KAGVTQTPRYLIKTRGQQVTLSCSPISGHRSVSWYQQTPGQGLQFLFEYFSETQRNKGNFPGRFSGRQFSNSRSEMNVSTLELGDSALYLCASSEGTYEQYFGPGTRLTVT.